The clone carrying this TCR beta chain was observed a handful of times. Its antigen is undetermined. PCRs were each spiked with synthetic TCR analog templates. Data came from immunoSEQ multiplex PCR; TCRdb stores just in-frame clones and leaves some out. The top ten hold less than 20% of the sample, which has tens of thousands of clones, under 90% seen once. The data stem from a study of PD-L1 blockade in urothelial cancer. Study-wide findings and caveats: Those with durable benefit had larger increases in tumor-associated blood clones at 3 weeks.

V was cut by 1 base and J by 0 bases, with 13 bases left in between. Germline V gives CDR1 MGHRA, CDR2 YSYEKL. This CDR3 region has 17 residues. The sample consisted of PBMCs, taken around atezolizumab (anti-PD-L1) treatment. V is TRBV4-1 and J is TRBJ2-1; possibly TRBD2 for D (5 bases). This receptor was obtained from a man between 60 and 75 years old with urothelial cancer. The CDR3 DNA reads TGCGCCAGCAGCCAAGTAGATTTGGGAGTCTCCTACAATGAGCAGTTCTTC. This encodes CASSQVDLGVSYNEQFF.